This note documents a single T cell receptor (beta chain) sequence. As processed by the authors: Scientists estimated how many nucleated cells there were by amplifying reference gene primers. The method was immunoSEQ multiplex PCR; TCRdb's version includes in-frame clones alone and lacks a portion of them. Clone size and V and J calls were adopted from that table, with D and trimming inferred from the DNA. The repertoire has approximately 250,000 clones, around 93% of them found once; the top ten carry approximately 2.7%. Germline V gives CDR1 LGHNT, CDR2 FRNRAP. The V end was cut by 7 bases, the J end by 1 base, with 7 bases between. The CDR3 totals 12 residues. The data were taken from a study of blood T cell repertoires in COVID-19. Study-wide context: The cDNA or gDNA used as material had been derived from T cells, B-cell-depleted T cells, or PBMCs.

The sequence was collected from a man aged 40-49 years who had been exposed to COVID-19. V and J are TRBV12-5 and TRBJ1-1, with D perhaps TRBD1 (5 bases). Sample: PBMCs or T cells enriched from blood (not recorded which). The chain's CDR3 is CASDGQNTEAFF. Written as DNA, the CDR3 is TGTGCTAGTGATGGACAGAACACTGAAGCTTTCTTT.